A single sample is the source of the 10 T cell receptor beta chains below, sequenced in a study of technical replicates of blood from a few donors. The protocol was immunoSEQ multiplex PCR, while the TCRdb copy is restricted to in-frame clones and leaves out a portion. The data hold 55,000 to 75,000 clones, with 92% observed a single time. The sequenced sample was T cells isolated from PBMCs. Receptor source: a human donor in good health.

V gene TRBV14 combines with J gene TRBJ2-7; D gene unclear. Germline CDR1 reads SGHDN; CDR2 reads FVKESK. V gave up 0 bases and J gave up 5 bases, with 5 bases separating them. The CDR3 runs to 12 residues. The CDR3 loop is CASSQENNEQYF. CDR3 bases: TGTGCCAGCAGCCAAGAAAACAACGAGCAGTACTTC.

J is TRBJ2-5 and V is TRBV28; 7 bases fit TRBD1. The CDR3 has 15 amino acids. The germline gives CDR1 MDHEN, CDR2 SYDVKM. With 3 bases clipped from V and 2 bases from J, the junction kept 6 bases outside the gene matches. The CDR3 nucleotides read TGTGCCAGCAGTTTGGGACAGCTAGAGCAAGAGACCCAGTACTTC. This gives the protein CASSLGQLEQETQYF. The full variable domain, in which reference TRBV28 and TRBJ2-5 provide the parts outside the CDR3, is DVKVTQSSRYLVKRTGEKVFLECVQDMDHENMFWYRQDPGLGLRLIYFSYDVKMKEKGDIPEGYSVSREKKERFSLILESASTNQTSMYLCASSLGQLEQETQYFGPGTRLLVL.

The chain has TRBV18 and TRBJ1-5, with TRBD1 identical over 9 bases. This CDR3 has 14 residues. Unmatched junction bases numbered 5, after V lost 5 bases and J lost 6 bases. CDR1 and CDR2 from the germline V gene are KGHSH and LQKENI. The DNA for the CDR3 is TGTGCCAGCTCAGGGGGGACAGGGATTCAGCCCCAGCATTTT. The encoded protein is CASSGGTGIQPQHF.

The DNA of the CDR3 is TGTGCTAGTGGTTTGGAGACAGGGAATCAGCCCCAGCATTTT. It codes for CASGLETGNQPQHF. The chain combines TRBV12-5 with TRBJ1-5, with 7 bases aligning to TRBD1. With V trimmed by 1 base and J by 4 bases, 1 base remained unmatched. The germline gives CDR1 LGHNT, CDR2 FRNRAP. This CDR3 spans 14 amino acids.

V is TRBV5-1 and J is TRBJ1-1; tentatively, D is TRBD1 (6 bases). V was shortened by 1 base and J by 3 bases, with 10 bases between the two germline ends. The germline V gene has CDR1 SGHRS and CDR2 YFSETQ. The CDR3 is made up of 14 amino acids. The CDR3 DNA sequence: TGCGCCAGCAGCTTGCGGGGACAATACACTGAAGCTTTCTTT. Translated: CASSLRGQYTEAFF.

The rearrangement joins TRBV4-1 to TRBJ2-3; the match to TRBD2 covers 9 bases. Germline-derived CDR1 and CDR2 are MGHRA and YSYEKL. V lost 6 bases to trimming and J lost 5 bases; unmatched junction nucleotides: 15. The CDR3 runs 17 residues. The chain's CDR3 is CASSHSIQREVGDTQYF. The DNA for the CDR3 is TGCGCCAGCAGTCATTCCATCCAGCGGGAGGTAGGAGATACGCAGTATTTT.

This chain uses TRBV25-1 with TRBJ1-1, with TRBD1 matching over 7 bases. Unmatched junction bases numbered 7, after V lost 4 bases and J lost 5 bases. This CDR3 contains 14 residues. The germline V gene encodes CDR1 MGHDK and CDR2 SYGVNS. DNA of the CDR3: TGTGCCAGCAGTGCATCGACAGGGTGGACTGAAGCTTTCTTT. Translation gives CASSASTGWTEAFF.

The genes are TRBV28 and TRBJ1-1; tentatively, D is TRBD1 (6 bases). The length of the CDR3 is 14 residues. Germline V CDR1 and CDR2: MDHEN, SYDVKM. Trimming stripped 4 bases from V and 0 bases from J, with 9 bases between. The CDR3 DNA reads TGTGCCAGCAGTTGGGACAACATGAACACTGAAGCTTTCTTT. Protein: CASSWDNMNTEAFF.

The V call is TRBV7-2, the J call TRBJ2-7; D is unclear. Germline V gene lookup returns CDR1 SGHTA and CDR2 FQGNSA. V shed 5 bases and J shed 7 bases, with 12 bases lying between them. The CDR3 covers 12 residues. The CDR3 DNA reads as TGTGCCAGCAGCCCCTCTAGAATTGAGCAGTACTTC. This codes for CASSPSRIEQYF. Complete variable domain (other parts from reference TRBV7-2 and TRBJ2-7): GAGVSQSPSNKVTEKGKDVELRCDPISGHTALYWYRQSLGQGLEFLIYFQGNSAPDKSGLPSDRFSAERTGGSVSTLTIQRTQQEDSAVYLCASSPSRIEQYFGPGTRLTVT.

The gene calls are TRBV2 and TRBJ2-3; D not certain. Looked up from germline, CDR1 is SNHLY and CDR2 is FYNNEI. The CDR3 runs 16 residues. V gave up 2 bases and J gave up 0 bases, with 12 bases separating them. In DNA, the CDR3 is TGTGCCAGCAGTGAATTTGGCGGCCGTAGCACAGATACGCAGTATTTT. Protein: CASSEFGGRSTDTQYF.